This T cell receptor beta chain stems from a study of PD-L1 blockade in urothelial cancer. The protocol was immunoSEQ multiplex PCR, while the TCRdb copy is restricted to in-frame clones and leaves out a portion. The data show approximately 100,000 clones, 70% to 90% seen once. Time point meaning: pretreatment peripheral blood. The ends lost 6 bases at V and 6 bases at J; junction bases unmatched: 9. CDR1 KGHSY and CDR2 FQNENV come from the germline V gene. This CDR3 is built from 15 residues. This specimen consisted of PBMCs, obtained around atezolizumab (anti-PD-L1) treatment. This clonotype originated in a woman at least 80 years old with urothelial cancer. V is TRBV16 and J is TRBJ2-2, with 8 bases that match TRBD1. This CDR3 is CASRPGQGSSGELFF. The DNA for the CDR3 is TGTGCCAGCAGACCCGGACAGGGTTCTTCCGGGGAGCTGTTTTTT.